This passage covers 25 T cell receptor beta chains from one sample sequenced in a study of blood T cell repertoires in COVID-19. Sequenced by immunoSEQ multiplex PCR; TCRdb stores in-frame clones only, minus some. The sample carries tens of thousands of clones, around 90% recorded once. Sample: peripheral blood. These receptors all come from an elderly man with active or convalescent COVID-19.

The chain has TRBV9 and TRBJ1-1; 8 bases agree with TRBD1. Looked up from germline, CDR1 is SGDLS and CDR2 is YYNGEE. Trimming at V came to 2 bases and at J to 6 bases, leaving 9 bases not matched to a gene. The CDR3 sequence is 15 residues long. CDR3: CASSVRQGRSAEAFF. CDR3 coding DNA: TGTGCCAGCAGCGTCCGACAGGGGAGGAGCGCTGAAGCTTTCTTT.

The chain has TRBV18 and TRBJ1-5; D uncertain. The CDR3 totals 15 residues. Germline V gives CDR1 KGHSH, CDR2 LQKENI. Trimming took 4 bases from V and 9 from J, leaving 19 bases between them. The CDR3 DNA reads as TGTGCCAGCTCACAGACGTCGGGAGGGCTGATGCCCCAGCATTTT. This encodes CASSQTSGGLMPQHF. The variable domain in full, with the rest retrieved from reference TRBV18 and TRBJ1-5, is NAGVMQNPRHLVRRRGQEARLRCSPMKGHSHVYWYRQLPEEGLKFMVYLQKENIIDESGMPKERFSAEFPKEGPSILRIQQVVRGDSAAYFCASSQTSGGLMPQHFGDGTRLSIL.

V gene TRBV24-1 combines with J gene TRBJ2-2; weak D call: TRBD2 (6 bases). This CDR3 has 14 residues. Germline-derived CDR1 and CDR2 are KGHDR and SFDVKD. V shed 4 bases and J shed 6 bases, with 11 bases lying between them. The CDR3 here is CATSDPPGAGELFF. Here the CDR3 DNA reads TGTGCCACCAGTGACCCACCGGGGGCCGGGGAGCTGTTTTTT.

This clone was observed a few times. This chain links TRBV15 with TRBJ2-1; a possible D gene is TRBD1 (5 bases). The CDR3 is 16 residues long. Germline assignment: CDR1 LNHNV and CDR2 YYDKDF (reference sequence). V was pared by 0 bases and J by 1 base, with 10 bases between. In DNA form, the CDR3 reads TGTGCCACCAGCAGAGATACAGGTCGATCCTACAATGAGCAGTTCTTC. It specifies CATSRDTGRSYNEQFF.

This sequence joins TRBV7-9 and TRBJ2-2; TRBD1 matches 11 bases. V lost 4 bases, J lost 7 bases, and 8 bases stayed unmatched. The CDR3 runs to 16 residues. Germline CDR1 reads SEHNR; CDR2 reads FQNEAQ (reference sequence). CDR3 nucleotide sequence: TGTGCCAGCAGCTCCCCCTGGACAGGGGGCATCGGGGAGCTGTTTTTT. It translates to CASSSPWTGGIGELFF.

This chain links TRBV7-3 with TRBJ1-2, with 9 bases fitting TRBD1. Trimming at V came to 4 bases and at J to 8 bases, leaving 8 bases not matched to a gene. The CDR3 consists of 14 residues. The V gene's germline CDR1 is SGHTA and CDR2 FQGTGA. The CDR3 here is CASSSTGQGSGYTF. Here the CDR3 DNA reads TGTGCCAGCAGCTCGACGGGACAGGGTTCCGGCTACACCTTC.

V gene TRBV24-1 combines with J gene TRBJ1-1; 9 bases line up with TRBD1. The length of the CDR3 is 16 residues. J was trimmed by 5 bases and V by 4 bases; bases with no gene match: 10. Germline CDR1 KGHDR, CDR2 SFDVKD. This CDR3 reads CATSESGTGSMTEAFF. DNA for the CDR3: TGTGCCACCAGTGAGTCCGGGACAGGGTCTATGACTGAAGCTTTCTTT.

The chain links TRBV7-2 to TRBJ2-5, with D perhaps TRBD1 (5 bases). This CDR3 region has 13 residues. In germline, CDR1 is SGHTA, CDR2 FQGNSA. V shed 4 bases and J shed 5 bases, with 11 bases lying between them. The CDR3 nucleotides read TGTGCCAGCAGCTCCGGACAAAGGGAGACCCAGTACTTC. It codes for CASSSGQRETQYF.

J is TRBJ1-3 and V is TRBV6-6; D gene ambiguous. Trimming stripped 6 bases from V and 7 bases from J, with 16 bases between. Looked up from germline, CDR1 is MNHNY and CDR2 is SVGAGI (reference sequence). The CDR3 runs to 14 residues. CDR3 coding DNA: TGTGCCAGCAGCCCCGAAGGCTGGAGGAACACCATATATTTT. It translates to CASSPEGWRNTIYF.

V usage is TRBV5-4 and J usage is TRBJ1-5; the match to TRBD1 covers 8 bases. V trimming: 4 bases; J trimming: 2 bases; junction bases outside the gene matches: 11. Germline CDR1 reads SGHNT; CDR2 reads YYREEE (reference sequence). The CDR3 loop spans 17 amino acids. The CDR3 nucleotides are TGTGCCAGCAGCCCTGACACAGGGGGAGGAGGCAATCAGCCCCAGCATTTT. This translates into CASSPDTGGGGNQPQHF.

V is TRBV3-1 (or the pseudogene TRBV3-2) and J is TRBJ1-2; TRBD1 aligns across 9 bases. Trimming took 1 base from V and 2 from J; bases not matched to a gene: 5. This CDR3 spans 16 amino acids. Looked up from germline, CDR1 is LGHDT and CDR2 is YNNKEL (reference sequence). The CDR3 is CASSQAPGQGNYGYTF. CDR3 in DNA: TGTGCCAGCAGCCAAGCCCCGGGACAGGGCAACTATGGCTACACCTTC.

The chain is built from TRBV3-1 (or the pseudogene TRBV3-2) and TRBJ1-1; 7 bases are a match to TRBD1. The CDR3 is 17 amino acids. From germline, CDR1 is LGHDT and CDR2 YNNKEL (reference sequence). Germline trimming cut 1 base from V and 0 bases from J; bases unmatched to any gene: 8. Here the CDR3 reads CASSQARTGTLNTEAFF. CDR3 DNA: TGTGCCAGCAGCCAAGCCCGGACAGGAACTTTGAACACTGAAGCTTTCTTT.

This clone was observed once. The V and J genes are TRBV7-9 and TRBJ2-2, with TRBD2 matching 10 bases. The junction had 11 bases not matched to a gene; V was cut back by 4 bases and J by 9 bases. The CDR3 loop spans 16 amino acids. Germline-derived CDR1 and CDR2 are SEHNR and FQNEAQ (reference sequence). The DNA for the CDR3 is TGTGCCAGCAGCTCCCCCGGACTAGCGGACGCCCGGGAGCTGTTTTTT. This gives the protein CASSSPGLADARELFF.

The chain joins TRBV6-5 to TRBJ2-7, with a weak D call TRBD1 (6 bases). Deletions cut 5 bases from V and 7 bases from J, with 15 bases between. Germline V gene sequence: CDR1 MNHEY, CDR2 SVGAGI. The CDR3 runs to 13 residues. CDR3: CASSQRTVREQYV. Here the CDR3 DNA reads TGTGCCAGCAGTCAAAGGACAGTGCGGGAGCAGTACGTC.

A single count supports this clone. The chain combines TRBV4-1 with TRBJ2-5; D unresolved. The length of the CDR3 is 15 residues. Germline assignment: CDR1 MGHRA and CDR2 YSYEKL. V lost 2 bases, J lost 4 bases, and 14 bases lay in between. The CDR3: CASSQRALVGETQYF. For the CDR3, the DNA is TGCGCCAGCAGCCAAAGAGCATTGGTTGGAGAGACCCAGTACTTC.

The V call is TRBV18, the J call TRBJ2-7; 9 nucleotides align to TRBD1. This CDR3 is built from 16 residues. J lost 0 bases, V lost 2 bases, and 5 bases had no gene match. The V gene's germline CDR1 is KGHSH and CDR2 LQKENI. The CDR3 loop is CASSPATGGFSYEQYV. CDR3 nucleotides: TGTGCCAGCTCACCAGCGACAGGGGGTTTCTCCTACGAGCAGTACGTC.

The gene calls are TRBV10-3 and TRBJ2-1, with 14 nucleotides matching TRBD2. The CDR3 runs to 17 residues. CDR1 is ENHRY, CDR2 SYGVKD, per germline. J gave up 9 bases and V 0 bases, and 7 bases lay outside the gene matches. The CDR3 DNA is TGTGCCATCAGTGAGTCTTCGACTAGCGGGGGGGCCGGTGAGCAGTTCTTC. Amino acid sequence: CAISESSTSGGAGEQFF.

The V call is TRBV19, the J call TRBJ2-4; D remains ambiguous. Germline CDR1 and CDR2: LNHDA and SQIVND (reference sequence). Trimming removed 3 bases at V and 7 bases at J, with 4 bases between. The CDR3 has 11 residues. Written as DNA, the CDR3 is TGTGCCAGTAGTATGCAGAACATTCAGTACTTC. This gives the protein CASSMQNIQYF.

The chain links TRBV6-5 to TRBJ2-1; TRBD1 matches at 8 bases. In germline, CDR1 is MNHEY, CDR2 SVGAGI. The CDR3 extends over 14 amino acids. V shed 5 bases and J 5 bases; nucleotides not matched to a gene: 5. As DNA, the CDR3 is TGTGCCAGCAGTACCGACAGGGGCAACAATGAGCAGTTCTTC. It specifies CASSTDRGNNEQFF.

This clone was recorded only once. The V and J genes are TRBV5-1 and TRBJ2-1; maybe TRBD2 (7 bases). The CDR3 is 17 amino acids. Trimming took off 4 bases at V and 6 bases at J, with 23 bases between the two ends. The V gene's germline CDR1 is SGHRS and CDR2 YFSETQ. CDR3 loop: CASSAGLGGGESNEQFF. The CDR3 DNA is TGCGCCAGCAGCGCAGGCCTGGGAGGGGGAGAAAGCAATGAGCAGTTCTTC.

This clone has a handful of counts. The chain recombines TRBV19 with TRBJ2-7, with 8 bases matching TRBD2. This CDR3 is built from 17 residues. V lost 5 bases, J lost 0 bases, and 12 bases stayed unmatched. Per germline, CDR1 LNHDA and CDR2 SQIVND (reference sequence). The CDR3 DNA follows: TGTGCCAGTAGTCTGGGAAGGAGGCGGGAGGCCTCCTACGAGCAGTACGTC. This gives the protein CASSLGRRREASYEQYV.

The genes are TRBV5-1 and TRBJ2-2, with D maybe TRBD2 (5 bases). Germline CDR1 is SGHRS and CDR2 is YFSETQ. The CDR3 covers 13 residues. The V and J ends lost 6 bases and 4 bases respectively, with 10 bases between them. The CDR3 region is CASNEGVTGELFF. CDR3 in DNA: TGCGCCAGCAACGAGGGAGTCACCGGGGAGCTGTTTTTT.

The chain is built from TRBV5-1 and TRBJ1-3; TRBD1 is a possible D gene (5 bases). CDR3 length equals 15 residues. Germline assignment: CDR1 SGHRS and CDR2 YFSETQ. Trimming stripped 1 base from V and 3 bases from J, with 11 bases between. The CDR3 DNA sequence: TGCGCCAGCAGCTTGTCCGGGGGGGTTGGAAACACCATATATTTT. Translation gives CASSLSGGVGNTIYF.

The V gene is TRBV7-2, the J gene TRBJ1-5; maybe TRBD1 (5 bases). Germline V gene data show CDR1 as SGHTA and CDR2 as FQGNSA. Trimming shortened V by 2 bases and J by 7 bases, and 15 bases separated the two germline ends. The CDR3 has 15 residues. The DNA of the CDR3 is TGTGCCAGCAGCTTATCACCGTTAAGGGGACAGCCCCAGCATTTT. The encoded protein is CASSLSPLRGQPQHF.

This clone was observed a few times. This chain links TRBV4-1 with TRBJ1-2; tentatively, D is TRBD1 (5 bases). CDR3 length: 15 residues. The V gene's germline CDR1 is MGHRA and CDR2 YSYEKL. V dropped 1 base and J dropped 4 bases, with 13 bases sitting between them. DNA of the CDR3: TGCGCCAGCAGCCAAGCAGGGACTACGACCTATGGCTACACCTTC. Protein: CASSQAGTTTYGYTF.